Below are 2 T cell receptor beta chains sequenced from a single sample in a study of early T cells in non-severe SARS-CoV-2 infection. TCRdb independently ran MiXCR on the 5' RACE reads; one entry per CDR3 protein. The repertoire includes roughly 100,000 distinct CDR3 sequences, about an eighth of them detected once, and approximately 6% sits in the top ten. Sequenced material: whole blood. These receptor sequences come from an adult who was a healthcare worker with PCR-confirmed SARS-CoV-2 infection or an uninfected control (not recorded which).

The chain is built from TRBV7-9 and TRBJ2-5; D not resolved. The CDR3 totals 11 residues. In germline, CDR1 is SEHNR, CDR2 FQNEAQ (reference sequence). V was shortened by 5 bases and J by 5 bases, with 6 bases between the two germline ends. The CDR3 nucleotides are TGTGCCAGCAGCGACGTGGAGACCCAGTACTTC. It translates to CASSDVETQYF.

The table lists this clonotype with many counts. This chain uses TRBV18 with TRBJ1-3; D may be TRBD1 (5 bases). V was cut by 3 bases and J by 0 bases, with 9 bases left in between. The CDR3 sequence is 15 residues long. CDR1 and CDR2 (germline): KGHSH, LQKENI. DNA for the CDR3: TGTGCCAGCTCACCGCCAACAGGCTCTGGAAACACCATATATTTT. Residues: CASSPPTGSGNTIYF.